This record concerns one T cell receptor beta chain sequence. The CDR3 consists of 12 residues. Germline CDR1 is SQVTM and CDR2 is ANQGSEA. Trimming took 6 bases from V and 4 from J; bases not matched to a gene: 3. This specimen belongs to a study of blood T cell repertoires in COVID-19. Study context: The study drew acute and convalescent COVID-19 samples from the United States, Italy and Spain. PBMCs, B-cell-depleted T cells, or T cells were the source of the cDNA or gDNA that made up the material.

Original processing methods: Scientists estimated how many nucleated cells there were by amplifying reference gene primers. TCRdb keeps only in-frame clones here, not all; method: immunoSEQ multiplex PCR. V, J and clone size were drawn from that table, and D and trimming were deduced from the DNA. Of some 120,000 clones detected, more than 75% appear once; the ten largest clones hold less than 2.5%. This TCR derives from a woman aged 45-65 years with acute or convalescent COVID-19. The chain employs TRBV29-1 and TRBJ2-1, with 7 nucleotides matching TRBD2. The sample comprised peripheral blood. Here the CDR3 reads CSVLADYNEQFF. The CDR3 DNA reads as TGCAGCGTCCTAGCGGATTACAATGAGCAGTTCTTC.